The clone carrying this T cell receptor beta chain has ten or more counts. Its matching antigen is unknown. The data derive from a study of Graves' ophthalmopathy and Graves' hyperthyroidism. J lost 1 base, V lost 4 bases, and 8 bases had no gene match. This CDR3 comprises 18 residues. Germline V gives CDR1 SGHRS, CDR2 YFSETQ. Study-wide points: An 81.08% specificity and 85% to 90% sensitivity were achieved by a 13-signature model that separated ophthalmopathy from stable hyperthyroidism.

Hyperthyroidism patients had new diagnoses, durations under 2 months, and ages of 18 to 65. Symptoms, serum thyroxine and TRAb, thyroid ultrasound, and orbital computed tomography formed the diagnostic basis. From RNA, the CDR3 regions of TCR beta chains were amplified and sequenced. First-round RT-PCR with HTBI primers preceded a second-round multiplex PCR. Using its own MiXCR run on the multiplex PCR reads, TCRdb lists one record per CDR3 protein. This sample carries hundreds of thousands of distinct CDR3 sequences, roughly 20% of them seen once, and the ten largest clones take around 6.9%. The sequence derives from a woman aged 18-29 years with stable Graves' hyperthyroidism. Some clones in this sample may be carry-over from other donors' samples. This chain connects TRBV5-1 to TRBJ2-5, with TRBD2 identical over 15 bases. Sequencing was done on a sample of peripheral blood. The CDR3 loop is CASSGGTSGGYIQETQYF. CDR3 sequence (DNA): TGCGCCAGCAGCGGCGGGACTAGCGGGGGGTACATCCAAGAGACCCAGTACTTC. The full variable domain, completed using reference TRBV5-1 and TRBJ2-5, is KAGVTQTPRYLIKTRGQQVTLSCSPISGHRSVSWYQQTPGQGLQFLFEYFSETQRNKGNFPGRFSGRQFSNSRSEMNVSTLELGDSALYLCASSGGTSGGYIQETQYFGPGTRLLVL.